This TCR beta chain was recorded in a study of T-cell reconstitution after alpha-beta-depleted transplantation in children. Study observations and caveats: By about two months after transplant, alpha-beta T cells reportedly arose from several hundred graft clones that had expanded. Recipient T cells and thymic progenitors that survived were the source of the high TCRbeta diversity seen at day 60 in some patients. T cells produced anew were the main source of T-cell counts and diversity one year after transplant.

The CDR3 length is 15 residues. CDR1 is LGHDT, CDR2 YNNKEL, per germline (reference sequence). Trimming removed 1 base from V and 3 bases from J, with 10 bases in between. Preparing the TCRbeta library involved the use of unique molecular identifiers. TCRdb re-called the PCR reads with MiXCR, one entry per CDR3 protein. Of 55,000 to 85,000 distinct CDR3 sequences detected, roughly a tenth appear once; the ten largest clones hold under 15%. This clonotype was seen at least ten times. Its antigen is unidentified. This rearrangement joins TRBV3-1 to TRBJ1-5, with TRBD1 as a possible D gene (5 bases). The clonotype originates from a boy younger than 18 with acute myeloid leukemia, due to receive a stem cell transplant. The sequencing used PBMCs, collected before TCRalphabeta/CD19-depleted stem cell transplant. The CDR3, as DNA: TGTGCCAGCAGCCAAGCCCAGGGTACCAATCAGCCCCAGCATTTT. The encoded protein is CASSQAQGTNQPQHF.